These 13 T cell receptor beta chains share one sample of origin, sequenced in a study of blood T cell repertoires in COVID-19. Sequenced by immunoSEQ multiplex PCR; TCRdb stores in-frame clones only, minus some. The sample yields 140,000 to 150,000 clones, under 90% seen once. Sequenced input: peripheral blood. The receptors were sampled from a human donor in a cohort sampled during active COVID-19.

The chain uses TRBV7-6 and TRBJ1-4, with D tentatively TRBD1 (5 bases). Germline CDR1 SGHVS, CDR2 FNYEAQ. Trimming took off 4 bases at V and 7 bases at J, with 13 bases between the two ends. The CDR3 contains 14 residues. DNA of the CDR3: TGTGCCAGCAGCTCTTGGGGGGAGAGTGAAAAACTGTTTTTT. This gives the protein CASSSWGESEKLFF.

This clone has just one count. The chain is built from TRBV5-4 and TRBJ2-5; D perhaps matches TRBD1 (6 bases). CDR1 is SGHNT and CDR2 is YYREEE in the germline V gene (reference sequence). Trimming removed 3 bases at V and 1 base at J, with 10 bases between. The CDR3 extends over 14 amino acids. The CDR3 sequence is CASSSTGPQETQYF. The CDR3 DNA reads TGTGCCAGCAGCTCGACAGGCCCCCAAGAGACCCAGTACTTC. The full variable domain, with the rest looked up from reference TRBV5-4 and TRBJ2-5, is ETGVTQSPTHLIKTRGQQVTLRCSSQSGHNTVSWYQQALGQGPQFIFQYYREEENGRGNFPPRFSGLQFPNYSSELNVNALELDDSALYLCASSSTGPQETQYFGPGTRLLVL.

CDR3 sequence reads: CASRPSSGSYEQYF. As DNA, the CDR3 is TGTGCCAGCAGGCCGTCTAGCGGGTCCTACGAGCAGTACTTC. The chain uses TRBV7-2 and TRBJ2-7; 8 bases fit TRBD2. J was trimmed by 1 base and V by 6 bases; bases with no gene match: 5. There are 14 residues in the CDR3. Germline V gene sequence: CDR1 SGHTA, CDR2 FQGNSA.

J is TRBJ2-1 and V is TRBV7-2, with D possibly matching TRBD2 (6 bases). Trimming took off 6 bases at V and 8 bases at J, with 14 bases between the two ends. CDR3 length equals 13 residues. The germline V gene encodes CDR1 SGHTA and CDR2 FQGNSA. The CDR3 spells CASSTSPGYEQFF. DNA for the CDR3: TGTGCCAGCAGTACTAGCCCAGGGTATGAGCAGTTCTTC.

This clone was seen ten or more times. The rearrangement joins TRBV5-1 to TRBJ1-3, with unresolved D. From germline, CDR1 is SGHRS and CDR2 YFSETQ. V lost 4 bases to trimming and J lost 0 bases, with 14 bases between them. There are 16 residues in the CDR3. The CDR3 bases are TGCGCCAGCAGCACCCGGGGTCTTTACTCTGGAAACACCATATATTTT. Translating gives CASSTRGLYSGNTIYF.

The rearrangement links TRBV19 to TRBJ1-6; 12 bases map to TRBD1. Germline V gene lookup returns CDR1 LNHDA and CDR2 SQIVND (reference sequence). The CDR3 covers 17 residues. The ends lost 10 bases at V and 4 bases at J; junction bases unmatched: 11. The CDR3 DNA follows: TGTGCCACCACCCCGGGACAGGGGGCGATTTATAATTCACCCCTCCACTTT. Amino acids: CATTPGQGAIYNSPLHF.

This chain links TRBV18 with TRBJ2-5, with D possibly matching TRBD2 (6 bases). V dropped 0 bases and J dropped 5 bases, with 22 bases sitting between them. CDR3 length equals 18 residues. CDR1 is KGHSH, CDR2 LQKENI, per germline. CDR3 loop: CASSPPGVADVRRETQYF. The CDR3 bases are TGTGCCAGCTCACCACCCGGGGTAGCGGACGTACGGAGGGAGACCCAGTACTTC.

The chain is built from TRBV5-5 and TRBJ1-5; D is unclear. The CDR3 covers 15 residues. V lost 0 bases, J lost 7 bases, and 14 bases lay in between. CDR1 is SGHKS, CDR2 YYEKEE, per germline (reference sequence). CDR3 amino acids: CASSLGAEGRQPQHF. The CDR3 DNA reads TGTGCCAGCAGCTTGGGTGCGGAGGGAAGGCAGCCCCAGCATTTT.

This chain connects TRBV7-2 to TRBJ1-1; no clear D. The CDR3 has 14 amino acids. Trimming left V 2 bases short and J 6 bases short, with 13 bases between. Looked up from germline, CDR1 is SGHTA and CDR2 is FQGNSA. The CDR3 nucleotides read TGTGCCAGCAGCTTACAGCCAGAGGGCCCTGAAGCTTTCTTT. Protein: CASSLQPEGPEAFF. The full variable domain, with the rest looked up from reference TRBV7-2 and TRBJ1-1, is GAGVSQSPSNKVTEKGKDVELRCDPISGHTALYWYRQSLGQGLEFLIYFQGNSAPDKSGLPSDRFSAERTGGSVSTLTIQRTQQEDSAVYLCASSLQPEGPEAFFGQGTRLTVV.

The rearrangement links TRBV5-8 to TRBJ2-5; 9 positions match TRBD1. Germline V lookup: CDR1 SGHTS, CDR2 YDEGEE. This CDR3 is 14 amino acids long. The V and J ends lost 5 bases and 7 bases, in that order; junction bases with no gene match: 9. The CDR3 DNA reads TGTGCCAGCAGGTCGACAGGGGGTCGAGGGACCCAGTACTTC. This encodes CASRSTGGRGTQYF.

The chain carries TRBV19 and TRBJ1-5; TRBD1 matches at 10 bases. The CDR3 has 16 residues. The germline gives CDR1 LNHDA, CDR2 SQIVND (reference sequence). V gave up 5 bases and J gave up 10 bases; unmatched junction bases: 14. The CDR3 is CASSATGTGAPRPQHF. CDR3 in DNA: TGTGCCAGTAGTGCGACCGGGACAGGGGCCCCCCGTCCCCAGCATTTT.

The V call is TRBV7-3, the J call TRBJ2-6; D is possibly TRBD2 (5 bases). Germline V gene sequence: CDR1 SGHTA, CDR2 FQGTGA. The CDR3 is 17 amino acids. V was trimmed by 5 bases and J by 1 base, leaving 15 bases between them. This CDR3 is CASSPGILASGANVLTF. Here the CDR3 DNA reads TGTGCCAGCAGCCCCGGGATTCTTGCTTCTGGGGCCAACGTCCTGACTTTC. Variable domain in full (rest from reference TRBV7-3 and TRBJ2-6): GAGVSQTPSNKVTEKGKYVELRCDPISGHTALYWYRQSLGQGPEFLIYFQGTGAADDSGLPNDRFFAVRPEGSVSTLKIQRTERGDSAVYLCASSPGILASGANVLTFGAGSRLTVL.

The chain carries TRBV9 and TRBJ1-6, with TRBD1 matching 11 bases. Losses at the gene ends were 3 bases for V and 9 bases for J; bases not matched to a gene: 5. The CDR3 loop spans 15 amino acids. Looked up from germline, CDR1 is SGDLS and CDR2 is YYNGEE. CDR3 bases: TGTGCCAGCAGCGCAAGGACAGGGGGCAGTTCACCCCTCCACTTT. Translated: CASSARTGGSSPLHF.